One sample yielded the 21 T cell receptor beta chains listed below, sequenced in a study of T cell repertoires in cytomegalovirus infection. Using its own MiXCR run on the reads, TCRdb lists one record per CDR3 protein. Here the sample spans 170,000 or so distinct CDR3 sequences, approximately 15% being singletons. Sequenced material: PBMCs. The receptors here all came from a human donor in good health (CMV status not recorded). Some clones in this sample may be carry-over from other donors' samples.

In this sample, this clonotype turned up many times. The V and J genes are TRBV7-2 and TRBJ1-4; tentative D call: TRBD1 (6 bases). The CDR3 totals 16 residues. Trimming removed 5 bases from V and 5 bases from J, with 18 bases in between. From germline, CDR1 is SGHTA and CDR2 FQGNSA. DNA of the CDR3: TGTGCCAGCAGCCCAGTGACGACAGGCCGAAATGAAAAACTGTTTTTT. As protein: CASSPVTTGRNEKLFF.

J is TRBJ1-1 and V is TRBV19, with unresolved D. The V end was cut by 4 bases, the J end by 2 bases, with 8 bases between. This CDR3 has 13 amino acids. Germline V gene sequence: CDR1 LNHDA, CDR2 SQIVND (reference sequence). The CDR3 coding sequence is TGTGCCAGTAGTACTACGTTCAACACTGAAGCTTTCTTT. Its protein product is CASSTTFNTEAFF.

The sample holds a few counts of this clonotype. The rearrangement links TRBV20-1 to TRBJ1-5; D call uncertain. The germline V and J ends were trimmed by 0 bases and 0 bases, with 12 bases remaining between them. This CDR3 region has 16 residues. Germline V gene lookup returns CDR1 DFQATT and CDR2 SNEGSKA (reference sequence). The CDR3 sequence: CSARDQKSGSNQPQHF. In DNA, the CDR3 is TGCAGTGCTAGAGATCAGAAGTCGGGTAGCAATCAGCCCCAGCATTTT.

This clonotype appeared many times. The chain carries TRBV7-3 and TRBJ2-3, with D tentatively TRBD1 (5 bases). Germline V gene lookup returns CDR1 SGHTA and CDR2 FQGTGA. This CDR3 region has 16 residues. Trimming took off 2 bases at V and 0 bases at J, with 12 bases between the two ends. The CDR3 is CASSLGAQSSTDTQYF. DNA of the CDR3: TGTGCCAGCAGCTTAGGGGCCCAATCTAGCACAGATACGCAGTATTTT.

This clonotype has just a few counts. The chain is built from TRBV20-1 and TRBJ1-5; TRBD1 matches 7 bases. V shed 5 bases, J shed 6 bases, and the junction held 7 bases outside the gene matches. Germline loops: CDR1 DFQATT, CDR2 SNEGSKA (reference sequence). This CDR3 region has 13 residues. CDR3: CSAPTGWGQPQHF. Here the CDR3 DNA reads TGCAGTGCTCCGACAGGGTGGGGTCAGCCCCAGCATTTT.

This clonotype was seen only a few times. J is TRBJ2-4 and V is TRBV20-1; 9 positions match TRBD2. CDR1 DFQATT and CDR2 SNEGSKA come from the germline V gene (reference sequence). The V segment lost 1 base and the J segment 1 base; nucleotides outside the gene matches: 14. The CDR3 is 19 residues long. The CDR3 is CSARVPSRSGRLAKNIQYF. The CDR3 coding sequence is TGCAGTGCTAGAGTTCCCTCCAGGAGCGGGAGGTTGGCCAAAAACATTCAGTACTTC.

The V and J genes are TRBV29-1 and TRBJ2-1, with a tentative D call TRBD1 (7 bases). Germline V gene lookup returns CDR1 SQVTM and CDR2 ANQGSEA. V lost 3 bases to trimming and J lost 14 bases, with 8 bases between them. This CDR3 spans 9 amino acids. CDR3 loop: CSVDRGEFF. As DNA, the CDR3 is TGCAGCGTTGACAGGGGGGAGTTCTTC.

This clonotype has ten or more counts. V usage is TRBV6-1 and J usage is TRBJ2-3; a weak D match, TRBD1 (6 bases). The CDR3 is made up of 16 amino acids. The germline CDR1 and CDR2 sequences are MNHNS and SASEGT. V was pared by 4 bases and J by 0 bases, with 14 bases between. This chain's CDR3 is CASSGPGQPSTDTQYF. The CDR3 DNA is TGTGCCAGCAGTGGACCGGGACAACCAAGCACAGATACGCAGTATTTT.

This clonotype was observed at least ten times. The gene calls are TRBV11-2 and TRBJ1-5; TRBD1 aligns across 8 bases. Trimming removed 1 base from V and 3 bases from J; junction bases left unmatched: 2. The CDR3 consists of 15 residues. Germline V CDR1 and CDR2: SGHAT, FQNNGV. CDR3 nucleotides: TGTGCCAGCAGCTTAGGACAGGGGTACAATCAGCCCCAGCATTTT. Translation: CASSLGQGYNQPQHF.

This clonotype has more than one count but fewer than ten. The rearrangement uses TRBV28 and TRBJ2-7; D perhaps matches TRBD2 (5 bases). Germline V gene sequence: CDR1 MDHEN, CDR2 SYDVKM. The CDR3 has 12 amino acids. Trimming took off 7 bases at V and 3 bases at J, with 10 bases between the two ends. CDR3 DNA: TGTGCCAGCACCCGAGGAGGCTACGAGCAGTACTTC. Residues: CASTRGGYEQYF. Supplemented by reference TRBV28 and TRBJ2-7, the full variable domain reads DVKVTQSSRYLVKRTGEKVFLECVQDMDHENMFWYRQDPGLGLRLIYFSYDVKMKEKGDIPEGYSVSREKKERFSLILESASTNQTSMYLCASTRGGYEQYFGPGTRLTVT.

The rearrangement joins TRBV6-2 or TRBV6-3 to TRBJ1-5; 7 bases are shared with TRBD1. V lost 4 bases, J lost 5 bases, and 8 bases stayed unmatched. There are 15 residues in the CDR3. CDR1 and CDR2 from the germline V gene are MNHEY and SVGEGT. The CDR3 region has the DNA TGTGCCAGCAGTTCGGACAGGAACGGCTATCAGCCCCAGCATTTT. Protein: CASSSDRNGYQPQHF.

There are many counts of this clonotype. CDR3: CASGLVPLITQETQYF. CDR3 in DNA: TGTGCTAGTGGTTTGGTTCCGCTGATAACTCAAGAGACCCAGTACTTC. The chain uses TRBV12-5 and TRBJ2-5, with unresolved D. Per the germline V gene, CDR1 is LGHNT and CDR2 is FRNRAP. Deletions cut 0 bases from V and 2 bases from J, with 13 bases between. This CDR3 region has 16 residues.

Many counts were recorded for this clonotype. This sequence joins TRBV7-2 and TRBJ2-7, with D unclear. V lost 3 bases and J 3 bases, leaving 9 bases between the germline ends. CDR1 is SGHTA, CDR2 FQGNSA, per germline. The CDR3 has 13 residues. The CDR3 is CASSFGRNYEQYF. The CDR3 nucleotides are TGTGCCAGCAGCTTCGGACGGAACTACGAGCAGTACTTC.

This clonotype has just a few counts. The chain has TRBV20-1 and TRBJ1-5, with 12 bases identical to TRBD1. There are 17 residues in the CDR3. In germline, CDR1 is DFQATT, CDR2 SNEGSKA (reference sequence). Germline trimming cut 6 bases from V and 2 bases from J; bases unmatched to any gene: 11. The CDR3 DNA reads TGCAGTGCCACAACGGGACAGGGGGCGCGAGGCAATCAGCCCCAGCATTTT. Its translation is CSATTGQGARGNQPQHF.

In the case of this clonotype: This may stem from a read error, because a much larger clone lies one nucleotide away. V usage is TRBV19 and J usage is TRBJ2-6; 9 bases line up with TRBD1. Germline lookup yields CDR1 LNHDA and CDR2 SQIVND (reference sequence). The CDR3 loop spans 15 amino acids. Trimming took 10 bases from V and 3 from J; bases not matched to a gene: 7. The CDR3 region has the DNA TGTGCCACCACAAACAGGGGGCATGGGGCCAACGTCCTGACTTTC. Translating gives CATTNRGHGANVLTF.

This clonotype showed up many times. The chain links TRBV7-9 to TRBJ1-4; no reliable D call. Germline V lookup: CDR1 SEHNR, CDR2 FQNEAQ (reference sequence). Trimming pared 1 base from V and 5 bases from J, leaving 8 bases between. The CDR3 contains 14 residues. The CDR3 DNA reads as TGTGCCAGCAGCTTAGTAGCCCAGAATGAAAAACTGTTTTTT. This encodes CASSLVAQNEKLFF.

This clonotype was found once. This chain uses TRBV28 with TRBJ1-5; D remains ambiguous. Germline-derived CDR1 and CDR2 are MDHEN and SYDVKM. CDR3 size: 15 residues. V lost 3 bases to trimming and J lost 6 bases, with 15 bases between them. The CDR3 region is CASSFWKGAGQPQHF. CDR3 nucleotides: TGTGCCAGCAGTTTTTGGAAGGGAGCAGGTCAGCCCCAGCATTTT.

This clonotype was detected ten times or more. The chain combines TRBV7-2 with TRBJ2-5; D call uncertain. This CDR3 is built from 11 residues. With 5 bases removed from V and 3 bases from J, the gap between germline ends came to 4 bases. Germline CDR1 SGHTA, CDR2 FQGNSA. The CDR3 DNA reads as TGTGCCAGCAGCCGGGAAGAGACCCAGTACTTC. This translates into CASSREETQYF.

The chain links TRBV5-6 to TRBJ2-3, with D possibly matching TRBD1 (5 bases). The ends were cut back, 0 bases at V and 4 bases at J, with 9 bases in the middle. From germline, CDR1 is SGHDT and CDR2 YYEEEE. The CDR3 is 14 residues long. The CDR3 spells CASSLEGQSDTQYF. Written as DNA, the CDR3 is TGTGCCAGCAGCTTGGAGGGGCAGTCAGATACGCAGTATTTT.

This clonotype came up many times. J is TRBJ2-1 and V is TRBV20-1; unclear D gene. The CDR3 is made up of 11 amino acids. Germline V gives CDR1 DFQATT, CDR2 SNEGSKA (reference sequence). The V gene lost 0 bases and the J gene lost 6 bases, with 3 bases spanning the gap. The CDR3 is CSARDGNEQFF. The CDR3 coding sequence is TGCAGTGCTAGAGATGGCAATGAGCAGTTCTTC.

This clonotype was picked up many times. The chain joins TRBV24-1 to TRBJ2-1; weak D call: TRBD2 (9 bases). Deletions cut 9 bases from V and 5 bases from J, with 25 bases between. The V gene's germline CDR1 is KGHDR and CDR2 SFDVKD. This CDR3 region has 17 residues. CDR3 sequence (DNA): TGTGCCACCGCCGGACAGGGAACTAGCGGGCCTGACAATGAGCAGTTCTTC. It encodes CATAGQGTSGPDNEQFF.